This TCR beta chain was profiled in a study of blood T cell repertoires in COVID-19. Sequenced by immunoSEQ multiplex PCR; TCRdb stores in-frame clones only, minus some. This sample yields over 90,000 clones, of which more than 75% are seen a single time; about 7% belongs to the top ten. The CDR3 contains 14 residues. V was clipped by 3 bases and J by 7 bases, with 10 bases between them. The germline CDR1 and CDR2 sequences are LGHNA and YSLEER. This sequence joins TRBV4-3 and TRBJ1-6; no clear D. The TCR comes from a man in his fifties with active or convalescent COVID-19. Source material: peripheral blood. The CDR3 nucleotides read TGCGCCAGCAGCCAGTCCACAGAAAATTCACCCCTCCACTTT. It encodes CASSQSTENSPLHF.